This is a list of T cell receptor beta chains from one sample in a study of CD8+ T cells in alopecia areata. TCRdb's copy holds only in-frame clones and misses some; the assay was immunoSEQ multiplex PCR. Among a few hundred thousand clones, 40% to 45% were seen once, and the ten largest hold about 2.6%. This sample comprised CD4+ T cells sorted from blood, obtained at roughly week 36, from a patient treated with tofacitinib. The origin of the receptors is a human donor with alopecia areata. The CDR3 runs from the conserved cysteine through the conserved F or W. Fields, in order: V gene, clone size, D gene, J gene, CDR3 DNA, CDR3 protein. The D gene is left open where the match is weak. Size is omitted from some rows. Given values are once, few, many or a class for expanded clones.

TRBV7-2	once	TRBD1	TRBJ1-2	TGTGCCAGCAGCCAAGACGACAGGGGCGGCTACACCTTC	CASSQDDRGGYTF
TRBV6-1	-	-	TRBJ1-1	TGTGCCAGCAGCCAGCTCCCCCGGGACACTGAAGCTTTCTTT	CASSQLPRDTEAFF
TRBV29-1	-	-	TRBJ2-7	TGCAGCGCCGGACACAGCTCCTACGAGCAGTACTTC	CSAGHSSYEQYF
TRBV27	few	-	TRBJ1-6	TGTGCCAGCAGGGTACAGGGAAGGGATTTTTCACCCCTCCACTTT	CASRVQGRDFSPLHF
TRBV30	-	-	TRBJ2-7	TGTGCCTGGAATCGATGGCAGGGGAATAACGAGCAGTACTTC	CAWNRWQGNNEQYF
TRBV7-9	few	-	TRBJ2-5	TGTGCCAGCAGCTTAAAGGCGGGACAAGAGACCCAGTACTTC	CASSLKAGQETQYF
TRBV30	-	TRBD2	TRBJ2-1	TGTGCCTGGAAAACGACTAGCGGGAGGATTGAGCAGTTCTTC	CAWKTTSGRIEQFF
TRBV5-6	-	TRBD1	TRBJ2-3	TGTGCCAGCAGCTGGGGACAGGGGAGAACAGATACGCAGTATTTT	CASSWGQGRTDTQYF
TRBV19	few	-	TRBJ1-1	TGTGCCAGTAGTCCCCACAAGAACACTGAAGCTTTCTTT	CASSPHKNTEAFF
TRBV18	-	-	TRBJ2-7	TGTGCCAGCTCACCATCAGGGGCAGCCGAGCAGTACTTC	CASSPSGAAEQYF
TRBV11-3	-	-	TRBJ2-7	TGTGCCAGCAGCTTAGAGTCCTCCTACGAGCAGTACTTC	CASSLESSYEQYF
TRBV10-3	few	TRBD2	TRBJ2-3	TGTGCCATCAGGAGCGGGGGCAACACAGATACGCAGTATTTT	CAIRSGGNTDTQYF
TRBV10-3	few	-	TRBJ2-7	TGTGCCATCAGTGTGGCACCGTCCTACGAGCAGTACTTC	CAISVAPSYEQYF
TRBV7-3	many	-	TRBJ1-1	TGTGCCAGCAGCTTACTGGGGTCGAACACTGAAGCTTTCTTT	CASSLLGSNTEAFF
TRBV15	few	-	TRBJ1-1	TGTGCCACCACGACAGCTCTGAACACTGAAGCTTTCTTT	CATTTALNTEAFF
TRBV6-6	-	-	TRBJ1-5	TGTGCCAGCAGTTACCGCAGGACAGAGGGTCAGCCCCAGCATTTT	CASSYRRTEGQPQHF
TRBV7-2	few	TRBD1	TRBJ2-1	TGTGCCAGCAGCAAAGGTCCCGGGACAGGTTTCCCCGCGCAGTTCTTC	CASSKGPGTGFPAQFF
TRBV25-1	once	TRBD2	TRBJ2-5	TGTGCCAGCAGTGACACAGTAGCGGGAGTGAGAGAGACCCAGTACTTC	CASSDTVAGVRETQYF
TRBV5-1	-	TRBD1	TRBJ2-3	TGCGCCAGCAGGAATCAGGGGGCGGCAGATACGCAGTATTTT	CASRNQGAADTQYF
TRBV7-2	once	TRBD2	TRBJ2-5	TGTGCCAGCAGCTTTTCGACTAGCGGGACATACACGGAGACCCAGTACTTC	CASSFSTSGTYTETQYF
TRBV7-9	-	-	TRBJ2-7	TGTGCCAGCAGCTTATCGAATGTCTACGAGCAGTACTTC	CASSLSNVYEQYF
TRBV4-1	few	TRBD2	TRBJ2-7	TGCGCCAGCAGCCTAGGGACTAGCGGGAGCCTTGACACCTACGAGCAGTACTTC	CASSLGTSGSLDTYEQYF
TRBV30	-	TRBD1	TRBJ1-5	TGTGCCTGGAGTGAGGACAGGGGTCCGGAGCAGCCCCAGCATTTT	CAWSEDRGPEQPQHF
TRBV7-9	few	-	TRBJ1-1	TGTGCCAGCACTCAGGGAAACATTATGAACACTGAAGCTTTCTTT	CASTQGNIMNTEAFF
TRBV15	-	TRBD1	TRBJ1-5	TGTGCCACCAGCAGAGAATTGATAGGGGGCTTTGGCAATCAGCCCCAGCATTTT	CATSRELIGGFGNQPQHF
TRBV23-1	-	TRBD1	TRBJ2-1	TGCGCCAGCAGTCACCGGGGACAGGGGCGTCGGGGTGAGCAGTTCTTC	CASSHRGQGRRGEQFF
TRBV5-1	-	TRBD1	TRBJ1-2	TGCGCCAGCAGCCAGGGACAGCTCTATGGCTACACCTTC	CASSQGQLYGYTF